This TCR beta chain is drawn from a study of neurological immune-mediated disorders. In this sample, this clonotype turned up many times. As to time point: longitudinal time-point 3. MiXCR, run by TCRdb on the 5' RACE reads, gives a single entry per CDR3 protein. The profile shows roughly 48,000 distinct CDR3 sequences, roughly 13% of them singletons. V lost 4 bases and J lost 4, with 14 bases in between. Germline V gene sequence: CDR1 SGHRS, CDR2 YFSETQ. The CDR3 spans 14 residues. This receptor was obtained from a male donor with HTLV-1-associated myelopathy (HAM/TSP). V gene TRBV5-1 combines with J gene TRBJ1-2; a possible D gene is TRBD1 (5 bases). Material for sequencing was PBMCs. The CDR3 here is CASSVWQGPYGYTF. The CDR3, as DNA: TGCGCCAGCAGCGTTTGGCAGGGACCCTATGGCTACACCTTC. Full variable domain (outside the CDR3, taken from reference TRBV5-1 and TRBJ1-2): KAGVTQTPRYLIKTRGQQVTLSCSPISGHRSVSWYQQTPGQGLQFLFEYFSETQRNKGNFPGRFSGRQFSNSRSEMNVSTLELGDSALYLCASSVWQGPYGYTFGSGTRLTVV.